This section outlines one T cell receptor (beta chain) sequence together with its context. The data were obtained in a study of CD8+ T cells in alopecia areata. Reverse transcription of extracted RNA yielded cDNA, which provided the sequencing template. Clones were sequenced by immunoSEQ multiplex PCR, and TCRdb holds only the in-frame ones, with some missing. The data hold more than 95,000 clones, with roughly two fifths observed a single time. Sequencing input: CD4+ T cells sorted from blood. The TCR originated in a human donor with alopecia areata.

CDR3 nucleotides: TGTGCCAGCAGGGGGGGAGGCCGGGGGGAGCAGTACTTC. Its translation is CASRGGGRGEQYF. The V and J genes are TRBV28 and TRBJ2-7, with a weak D call TRBD2 (6 bases). Trimming stripped 6 bases from V and 7 bases from J, with 16 bases between. The CDR3 is 13 amino acids. The germline V gene encodes CDR1 MDHEN and CDR2 SYDVKM.